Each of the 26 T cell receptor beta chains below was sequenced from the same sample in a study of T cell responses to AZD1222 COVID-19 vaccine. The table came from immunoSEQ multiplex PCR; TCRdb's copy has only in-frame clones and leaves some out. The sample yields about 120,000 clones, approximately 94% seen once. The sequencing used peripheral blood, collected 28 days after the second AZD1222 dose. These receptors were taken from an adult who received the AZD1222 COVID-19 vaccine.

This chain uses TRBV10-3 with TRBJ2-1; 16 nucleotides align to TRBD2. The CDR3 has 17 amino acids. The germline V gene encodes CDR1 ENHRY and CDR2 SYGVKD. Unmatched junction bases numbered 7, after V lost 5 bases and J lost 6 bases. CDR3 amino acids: CAISPGLAGGPRNEQFF. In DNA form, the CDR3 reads TGTGCCATCAGTCCGGGACTAGCGGGGGGGCCGCGCAATGAGCAGTTCTTC.

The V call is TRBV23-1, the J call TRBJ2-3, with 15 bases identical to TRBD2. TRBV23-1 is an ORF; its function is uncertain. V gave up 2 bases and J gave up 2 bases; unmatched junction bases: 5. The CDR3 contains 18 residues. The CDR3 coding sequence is TGCGCCAGCAGTCAACCCGGACTAGCGGGGGGGGACACAGATACGCAGTATTTT. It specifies CASSQPGLAGGDTDTQYF.

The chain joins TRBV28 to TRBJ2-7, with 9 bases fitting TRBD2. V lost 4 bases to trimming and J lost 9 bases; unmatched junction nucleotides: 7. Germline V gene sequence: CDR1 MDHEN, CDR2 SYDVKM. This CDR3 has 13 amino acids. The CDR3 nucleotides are TGTGCCAGCAGTTCGCTGGGACTAGCAATGCAGTACTTC. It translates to CASSSLGLAMQYF.

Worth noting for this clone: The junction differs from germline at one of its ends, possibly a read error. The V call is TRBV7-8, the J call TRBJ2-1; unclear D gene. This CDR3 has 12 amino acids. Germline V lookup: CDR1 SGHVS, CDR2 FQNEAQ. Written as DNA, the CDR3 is TGTGCCAGCAGCTTAGCGGTCGGGCAGCTAATCTTC. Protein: CASSLAVGQLIF. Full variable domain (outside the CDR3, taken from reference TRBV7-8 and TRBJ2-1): GAGVSQSPRYKVAKRGQDVALRCDPISGHVSLFWYQQALGQGPEFLTYFQNEAQLDKSGLPSDRFFAERPEGSVSTLKIQRTQQEDSAVYLCASSLAVGQLIFGPGTRLTVL.

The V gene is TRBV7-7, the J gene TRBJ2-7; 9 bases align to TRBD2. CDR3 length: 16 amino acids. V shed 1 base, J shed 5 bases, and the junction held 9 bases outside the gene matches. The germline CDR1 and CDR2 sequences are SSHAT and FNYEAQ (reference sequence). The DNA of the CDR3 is TGTGCCAGCAGCTTAGTAGCGGGGGCGCCCATCCACGAGCAGTACTTC. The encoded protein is CASSLVAGAPIHEQYF.

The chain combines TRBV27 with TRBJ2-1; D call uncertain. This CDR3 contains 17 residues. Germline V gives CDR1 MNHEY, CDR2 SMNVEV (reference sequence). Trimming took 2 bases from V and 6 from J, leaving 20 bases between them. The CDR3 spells CASSLRGAAGPGNEQFF. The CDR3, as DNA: TGTGCCAGCAGTTTACGTGGTGCCGCAGGCCCAGGCAATGAGCAGTTCTTC.

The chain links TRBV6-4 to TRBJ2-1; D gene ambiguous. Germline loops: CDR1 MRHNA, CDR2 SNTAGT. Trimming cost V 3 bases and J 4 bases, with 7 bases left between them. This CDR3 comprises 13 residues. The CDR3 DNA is TGTGCCAGCAGTGAAGGCAGTTACAATGAGCAGTTCTTC. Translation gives CASSEGSYNEQFF.

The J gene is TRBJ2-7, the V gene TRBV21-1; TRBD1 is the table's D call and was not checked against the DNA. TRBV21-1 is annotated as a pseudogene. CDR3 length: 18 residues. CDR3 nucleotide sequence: TGTGCCAGCAGCAAAGAGGCGGGACGGCCCGGGACAGGCTTCGAGCAGTACTTC. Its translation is CASSKEAGRPGTGFEQYF.

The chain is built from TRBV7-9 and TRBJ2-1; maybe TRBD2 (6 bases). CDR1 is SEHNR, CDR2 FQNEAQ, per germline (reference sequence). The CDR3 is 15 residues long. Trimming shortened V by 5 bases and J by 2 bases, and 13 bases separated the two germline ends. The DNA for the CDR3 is TGTGCCAGCAGCCCCACGGGGGACCCCTACAATGAGCAGTTCTTC. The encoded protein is CASSPTGDPYNEQFF. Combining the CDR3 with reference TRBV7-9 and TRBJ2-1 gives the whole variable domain DTGVSQNPRHKITKRGQNVTFRCDPISEHNRLYWYRQTLGQGPEFLTYFQNEAQLEKSRLLSDRFSAERPKGSFSTLEIQRTEQGDSAMYLCASSPTGDPYNEQFFGPGTRLTVL.

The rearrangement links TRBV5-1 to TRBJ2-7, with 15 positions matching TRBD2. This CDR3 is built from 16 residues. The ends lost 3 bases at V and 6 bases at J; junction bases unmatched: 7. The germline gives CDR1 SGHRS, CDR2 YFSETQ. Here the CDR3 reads CASSSGLAGGPSEQYF. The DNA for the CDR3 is TGCGCCAGCAGCTCCGGACTAGCGGGGGGGCCCAGCGAGCAGTACTTC. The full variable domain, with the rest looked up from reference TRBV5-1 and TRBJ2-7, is KAGVTQTPRYLIKTRGQQVTLSCSPISGHRSVSWYQQTPGQGLQFLFEYFSETQRNKGNFPGRFSGRQFSNSRSEMNVSTLELGDSALYLCASSSGLAGGPSEQYFGPGTRLTVT.

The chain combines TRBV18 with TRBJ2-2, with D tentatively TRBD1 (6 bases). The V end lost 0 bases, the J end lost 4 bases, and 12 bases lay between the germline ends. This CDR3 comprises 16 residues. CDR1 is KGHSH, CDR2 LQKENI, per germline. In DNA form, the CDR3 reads TGTGCCAGCTCACCACCAACAGGGAAGGCCACCGGGGAGCTGTTTTTT. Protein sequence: CASSPPTGKATGELFF. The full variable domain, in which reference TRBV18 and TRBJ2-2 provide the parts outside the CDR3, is NAGVMQNPRHLVRRRGQEARLRCSPMKGHSHVYWYRQLPEEGLKFMVYLQKENIIDESGMPKERFSAEFPKEGPSILRIQQVVRGDSAAYFCASSPPTGKATGELFFGEGSRLTVL.

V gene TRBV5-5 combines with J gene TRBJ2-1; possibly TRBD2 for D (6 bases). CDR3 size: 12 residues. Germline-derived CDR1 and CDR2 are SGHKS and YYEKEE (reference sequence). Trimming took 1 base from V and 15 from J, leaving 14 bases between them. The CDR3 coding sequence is TGTGCCAGCAGCTTGTATACTAGCATACCGTTCTTC. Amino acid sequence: CASSLYTSIPFF.

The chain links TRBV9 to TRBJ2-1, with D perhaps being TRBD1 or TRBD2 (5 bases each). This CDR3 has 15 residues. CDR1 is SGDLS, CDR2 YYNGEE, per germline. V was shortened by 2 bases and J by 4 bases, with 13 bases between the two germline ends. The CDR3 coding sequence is TGTGCCAGCAGCGTTGGGGCTAGCCTTTACAATGAGCAGTTCTTC. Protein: CASSVGASLYNEQFF. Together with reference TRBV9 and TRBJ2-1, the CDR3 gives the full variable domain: DSGVTQTPKHLITATGQRVTLRCSPRSGDLSVYWYQQSLDQGLQFLIQYYNGEERAKGNILERFSAQQFPDLHSELNLSSLELGDSALYFCASSVGASLYNEQFFGPGTRLTVL.

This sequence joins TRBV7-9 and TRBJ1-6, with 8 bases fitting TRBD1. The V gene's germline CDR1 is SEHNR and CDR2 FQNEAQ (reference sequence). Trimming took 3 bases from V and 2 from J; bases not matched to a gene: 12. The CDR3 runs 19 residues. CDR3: CASSLMRQGIGPYNSPLHF. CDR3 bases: TGTGCCAGCAGCTTGATGAGACAGGGGATCGGTCCCTATAATTCACCCCTCCACTTT. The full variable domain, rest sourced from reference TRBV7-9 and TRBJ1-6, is DTGVSQNPRHKITKRGQNVTFRCDPISEHNRLYWYRQTLGQGPEFLTYFQNEAQLEKSRLLSDRFSAERPKGSFSTLEIQRTEQGDSAMYLCASSLMRQGIGPYNSPLHFGNGTRLTVT.

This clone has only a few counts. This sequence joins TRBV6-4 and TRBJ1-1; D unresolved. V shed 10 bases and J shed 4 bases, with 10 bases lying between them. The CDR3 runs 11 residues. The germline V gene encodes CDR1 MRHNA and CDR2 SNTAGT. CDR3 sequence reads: CATASTTEAFF. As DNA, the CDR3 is TGTGCCACCGCTAGCACCACTGAAGCTTTCTTT.

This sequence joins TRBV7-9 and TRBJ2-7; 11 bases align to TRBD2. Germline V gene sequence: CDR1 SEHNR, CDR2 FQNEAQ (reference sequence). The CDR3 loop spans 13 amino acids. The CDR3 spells CASSPNSGGGLTV. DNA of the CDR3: TGTGCCAGCAGCCCCAATAGCGGGGGGGGCCTTACGGTC.

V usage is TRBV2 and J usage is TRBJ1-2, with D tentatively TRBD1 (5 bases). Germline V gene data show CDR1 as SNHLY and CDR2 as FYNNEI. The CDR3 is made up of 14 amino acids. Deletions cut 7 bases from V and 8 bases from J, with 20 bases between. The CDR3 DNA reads TGTGCCAGCACCGAGGGGACGACATTAACCGGCTACACCTTC. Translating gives CASTEGTTLTGYTF.

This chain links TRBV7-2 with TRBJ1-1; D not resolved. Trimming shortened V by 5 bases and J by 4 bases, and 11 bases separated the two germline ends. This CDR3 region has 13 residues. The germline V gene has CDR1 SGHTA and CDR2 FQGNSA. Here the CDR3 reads CASSVNGPTEAFF. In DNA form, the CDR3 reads TGTGCCAGCAGCGTAAACGGTCCCACTGAAGCTTTCTTT. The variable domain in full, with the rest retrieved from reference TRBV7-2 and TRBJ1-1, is GAGVSQSPSNKVTEKGKDVELRCDPISGHTALYWYRQSLGQGLEFLIYFQGNSAPDKSGLPSDRFSAERTGGSVSTLTIQRTQQEDSAVYLCASSVNGPTEAFFGQGTRLTVV.

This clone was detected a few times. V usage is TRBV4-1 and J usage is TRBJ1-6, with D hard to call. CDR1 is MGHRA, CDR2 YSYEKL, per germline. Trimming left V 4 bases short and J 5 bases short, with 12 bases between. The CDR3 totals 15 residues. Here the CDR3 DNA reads TGCGCCAGCAGCCTTGGGGTTGCGGATAATTCACCCCTCCACTTT. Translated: CASSLGVADNSPLHF.

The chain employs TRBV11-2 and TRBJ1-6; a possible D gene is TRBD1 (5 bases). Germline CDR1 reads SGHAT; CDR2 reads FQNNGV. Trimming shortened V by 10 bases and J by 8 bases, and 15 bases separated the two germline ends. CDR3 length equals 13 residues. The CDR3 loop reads CATGWGGDSPLHF. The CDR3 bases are TGTGCCACTGGGTGGGGGGGGGATTCACCCCTCCACTTT.

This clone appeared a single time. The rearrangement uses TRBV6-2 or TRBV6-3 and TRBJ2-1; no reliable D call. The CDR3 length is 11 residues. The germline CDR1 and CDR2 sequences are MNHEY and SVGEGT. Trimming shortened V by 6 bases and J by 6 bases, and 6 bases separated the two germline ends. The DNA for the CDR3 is TGTGCCAGCAGCGGAATCAATGAGCAGTTCTTC. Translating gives CASSGINEQFF.

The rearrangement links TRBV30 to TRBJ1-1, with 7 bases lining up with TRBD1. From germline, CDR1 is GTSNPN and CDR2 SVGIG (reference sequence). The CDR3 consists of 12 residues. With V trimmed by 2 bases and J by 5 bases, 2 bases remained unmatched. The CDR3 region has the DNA TGTGCCTGGAGTCTGACAGGGACTGAAGCTTTCTTT. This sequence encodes CAWSLTGTEAFF.

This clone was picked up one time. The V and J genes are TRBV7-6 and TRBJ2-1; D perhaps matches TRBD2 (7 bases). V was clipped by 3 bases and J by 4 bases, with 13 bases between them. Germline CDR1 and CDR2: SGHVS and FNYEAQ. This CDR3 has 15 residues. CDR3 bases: TGTGCCAGCAGCTTTTCGGGGGGCGGGTACAATGAGCAGTTCTTC. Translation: CASSFSGGGYNEQFF.

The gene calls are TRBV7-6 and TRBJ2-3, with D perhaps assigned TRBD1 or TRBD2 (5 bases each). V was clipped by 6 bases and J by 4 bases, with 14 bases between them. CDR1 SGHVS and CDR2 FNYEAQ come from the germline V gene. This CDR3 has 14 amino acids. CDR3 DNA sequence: TGTGCCAGCAGGAGGGGACCCCGCGCAGATACGCAGTATTTT. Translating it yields CASRRGPRADTQYF.

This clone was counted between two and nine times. The CDR3 nucleotides read TGCGCCAGCAGCCTCATTTTGGGTCCCTACAATGAGCAGTTCTTC. Amino acid sequence: CASSLILGPYNEQFF. The chain combines TRBV4-3 with TRBJ2-1; no definite D call. This CDR3 comprises 15 residues. The germline V and J ends were trimmed by 4 bases and 2 bases, with 12 bases remaining between them. Germline CDR1 LGHNA, CDR2 YSLEER.

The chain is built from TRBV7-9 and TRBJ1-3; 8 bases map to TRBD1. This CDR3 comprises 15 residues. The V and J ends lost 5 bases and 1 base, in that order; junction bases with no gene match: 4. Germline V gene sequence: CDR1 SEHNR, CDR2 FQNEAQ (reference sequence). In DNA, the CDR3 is TGTGCCAGCAGCCCACAGGGGGGATCTGGAAACACCATATATTTT. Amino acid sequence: CASSPQGGSGNTIYF.